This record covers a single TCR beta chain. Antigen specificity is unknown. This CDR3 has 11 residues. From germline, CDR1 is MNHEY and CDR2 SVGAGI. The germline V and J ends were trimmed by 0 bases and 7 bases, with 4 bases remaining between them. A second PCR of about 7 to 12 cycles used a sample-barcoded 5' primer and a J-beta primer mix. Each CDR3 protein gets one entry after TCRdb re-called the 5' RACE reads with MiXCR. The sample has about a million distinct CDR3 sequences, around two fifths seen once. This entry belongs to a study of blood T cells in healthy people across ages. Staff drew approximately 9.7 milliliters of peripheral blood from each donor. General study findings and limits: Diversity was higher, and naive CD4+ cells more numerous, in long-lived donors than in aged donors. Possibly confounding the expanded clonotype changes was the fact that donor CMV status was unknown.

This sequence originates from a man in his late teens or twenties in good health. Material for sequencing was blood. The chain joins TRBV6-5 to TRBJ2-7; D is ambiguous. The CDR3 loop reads CASSYSTEQYF. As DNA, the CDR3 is TGTGCCAGCAGTTACTCGACGGAGCAGTACTTC.